Following are 13 T cell receptor beta chains from one sample sequenced in a study of T-cell reconstitution after alpha-beta-depleted transplantation in children. As it was prepared, the TCRbeta library received unique molecular identifiers. One entry per CDR3 protein results from TCRdb running MiXCR on the PCR reads. The top ten clones hold 25% to 35% of a sample with about 1,000,000 distinct CDR3 sequences, about 30% of them seen once. This specimen was PBMCs, mostly from graft donor cells, taken 360 days after TCRalphabeta/CD19-depleted stem cell transplant. These receptors all come from a boy younger than two who had a stem cell transplant for SCID, so the T cells may come from the graft donor.

The chain combines TRBV6-1 with TRBJ1-2; possibly TRBD1 for D (5 bases). Between the trimmed V and J ends, which lost 2 bases and 0 bases, there was a span of 19 bases. Germline V gives CDR1 MNHNS, CDR2 SASEGT. The CDR3 consists of 18 residues. CDR3 sequence reads: CASSEYPGPISSNYGYTF. The CDR3 region has the DNA TGTGCCAGCAGTGAATACCCGGGACCTATCTCTTCTAACTATGGCTACACCTTC.

This chain joins TRBV29-1 and TRBJ1-1; the D gene is possibly TRBD1 (5 bases). The germline gives CDR1 SQVTM, CDR2 ANQGSEA. V was shortened by 2 bases and J by 2 bases, with 12 bases between the two germline ends. The CDR3 spans 14 residues. The CDR3 spells CSVEWQGVNTEAFF. The DNA for the CDR3 is TGCAGCGTTGAATGGCAGGGCGTTAACACTGAAGCTTTCTTT.

There are a few counts of this clonotype. The chain carries TRBV12-3 or TRBV12-4 and TRBJ2-3; a weak D match, TRBD1 (6 bases). The CDR3 is 13 residues long. The V and J ends lost 4 bases and 5 bases respectively, with 10 bases between them. In DNA form, the CDR3 reads TGTGCCAGCAGTTCACACAGGGAAGATACGCAGTATTTT. Encoded protein: CASSSHREDTQYF.

This chain uses TRBV12-3 or TRBV12-4 with TRBJ1-6; D is uncertain. V was clipped by 6 bases and J by 10 bases, with 22 bases between them. The CDR3 runs 16 residues. CDR3 residues: CASSRRWAQRGSPLHF. Here the CDR3 DNA reads TGTGCCAGCAGCCGCCGGTGGGCCCAGAGAGGATCACCCCTCCACTTT.

The table lists this clonotype with a few counts. This chain connects TRBV4-3 to TRBJ2-1, with 9 bases that match TRBD2. This CDR3 has 15 residues. With V trimmed by 0 bases and J by 6 bases, 3 bases remained unmatched. The germline gives CDR1 LGHNA, CDR2 YSLEER. Here the CDR3 reads CASSQDGGGANEQFF. DNA for the CDR3: TGCGCCAGCAGCCAAGATGGCGGGGGGGCCAATGAGCAGTTCTTC.

This sequence joins TRBV6-1 and TRBJ1-2; weak D call: TRBD1 (6 bases). The CDR3 is 13 amino acids. Trimming took 6 bases from V and 6 from J, leaving 14 bases between them. Germline assignment: CDR1 MNHNS and CDR2 SASEGT. The CDR3 nucleotides are TGTGCCAGCAGCCCCCTGACAGGCAATGGCTACACCTTC. Translating it yields CASSPLTGNGYTF.

The chain's CDR3 is CASAPGQGRPDTQYF. The CDR3 coding sequence is TGTGCCAGCGCCCCGGGACAGGGGAGGCCAGATACGCAGTATTTT. The V gene is TRBV28, the J gene TRBJ2-3, with TRBD1 matching 10 bases. This CDR3 has 15 amino acids. CDR1 is MDHEN and CDR2 is SYDVKM in the germline V gene. The J segment lost 4 bases and the V segment lost 8 bases, leaving 9 bases of the junction unmatched.

Of note for this clonotype: An end of the junction does not agree with germline; a read error may underlie this. The chain has TRBV5-5 and TRBJ1-2; TRBD1 is a possible D gene (6 bases). Germline CDR1 reads SGHKS; CDR2 reads YYEKEE (reference sequence). The CDR3 extends over 15 amino acids. CDR3 sequence (DNA): TGTGCCAGCAGCTACTCAGGGGTACCTAACTATGACTACACCTTC. It is translated as CASSYSGVPNYDYTF.

This clonotype was seen a few times. The gene calls are TRBV29-1 and TRBJ2-7, with D possibly matching TRBD1 (6 bases). Germline CDR1 and CDR2: SQVTM and ANQGSEA. The CDR3 spans 13 residues. Trimming shortened V by 7 bases and J by 2 bases, and 15 bases separated the two germline ends. The CDR3 DNA reads TGCAGCGCAACAGGGAGCGTTCCCTACGAGCAGTACTTC. It translates to CSATGSVPYEQYF.

V is TRBV21-1 and J is TRBJ1-1. TRBV21-1 is listed as a pseudogene. This CDR3 has 11 residues. The CDR3 here is CASSNRAEAFF. The CDR3 coding sequence is TGTGCCAGCAGCAATCGGGCAGAAGCTTTCTTT.

The chain joins TRBV5-1 to TRBJ2-1; D might be TRBD2 (6 bases). The CDR3 runs 14 residues. Germline lookup yields CDR1 SGHRS and CDR2 YFSETQ. V gave up 4 bases and J gave up 7 bases, with 15 bases separating them. The CDR3 protein is CASSPEGRRNEQFF. The DNA for the CDR3 is TGCGCCAGCAGCCCGGAGGGACGAAGGAATGAGCAGTTCTTC.

This clonotype was detected only a few times. The rearrangement links TRBV5-6 to TRBJ2-3; TRBD1 is a possible D gene (7 bases). CDR1 and CDR2 from the germline V gene are SGHDT and YYEEEE. The CDR3 extends over 16 amino acids. The germline V and J ends were trimmed by 0 bases and 5 bases, with 16 bases remaining between them. CDR3 DNA: TGTGCCAGCAGCTTGGAGGCGGCAGGGGGGCGAGATACGCAGTATTTT. Residues: CASSLEAAGGRDTQYF.

This clonotype was seen a few times. This CDR3 is CASSLESNEQYF. The CDR3 DNA is TGTGCCAGCAGCTTAGAATCGAACGAGCAGTACTTC. V gene TRBV7-9 combines with J gene TRBJ2-7; D call uncertain. The CDR3 is 12 residues long. The germline V and J ends were trimmed by 1 base and 5 bases, with 6 bases remaining between them. Germline V lookup: CDR1 SEHNR, CDR2 FQNEAQ (reference sequence).